This entry lists 13 T cell receptor beta chains sequenced from one sample in a study of response to subunit inactivated influenza vaccine. In TCRdb, the RT-PCR reads were re-called with MiXCR into one record per CDR3 protein. The data show about 780,000 distinct CDR3 sequences, around a sixth seen once. Specimen: PBMCs from blood, collected 4 to 6 days after vaccination. Receptor source: a man in his forties or fifties who received an inactivated influenza vaccine.

To note about this clonotype: A read error may produce the germline difference seen at one junction end. The V gene is TRBV11-2, the J gene TRBJ2-4; D may be TRBD1 (6 bases). Germline V CDR1 and CDR2: SGHAT, FQNNGV. The CDR3 consists of 12 residues. The CDR3 protein is CASSLGGHYLIF. CDR3 sequence (DNA): TGTGCCAGCAGCTTAGGGGGGCATTATCTGATCTTC.

The rearrangement links TRBV19 to TRBJ2-1, with D possibly being TRBD1 (6 bases). V dropped 4 bases and J dropped 10 bases, with 14 bases sitting between them. From germline, CDR1 is LNHDA and CDR2 SQIVND (reference sequence). CDR3 length equals 13 residues. CDR3 in amino acids: CASSNTGIREQFF. In nucleotides, the CDR3 is TGTGCCAGTAGTAACACAGGGATACGGGAGCAGTTCTTC. Based on the CDR3 plus reference TRBV19 and TRBJ2-1, the full variable domain is DGGITQSPKYLFRKEGQNVTLSCEQNLNHDAMYWYRQDPGQGLRLIYYSQIVNDFQKGDIAEGYSVSREKKESFPLTVTSAQKNPTAFYLCASSNTGIREQFFGPGTRLTVL.

This clonotype was found a few times. CDR3 sequence (DNA): TGTGCCAGCAGCTTAACGGGACTAGGGATCTCCGCCTACGAGCAGTACTTC. Amino acid sequence: CASSLTGLGISAYEQYF. J is TRBJ2-7 and V is TRBV7-2; 8 bases fit TRBD2. V was pared by 2 bases and J by 2 bases, with 11 bases of the junction left unmatched. CDR3 length equals 17 residues. Germline V gene sequence: CDR1 SGHTA, CDR2 FQGNSA.

The chain carries TRBV10-3 and TRBJ1-5; 8 bases line up with TRBD1. V was pared by 10 bases and J by 9 bases, with 11 bases of the junction left unmatched. CDR3 length: 13 residues. Germline CDR1 ENHRY, CDR2 SYGVKD. CDR3 bases: TGTGCCACCACCGAGGACAGGGAAGCGCCCCAGCATTTT. This codes for CATTEDREAPQHF.

The J gene is TRBJ2-5, the V gene TRBV7-2; 8 bases align to TRBD1. The trim removed 3 bases at V and 4 bases at J, leaving 1 base unmatched. Germline CDR1 reads SGHTA; CDR2 reads FQGNSA. This CDR3 contains 13 residues. The CDR3 reads CASSFRGLETQYF. For the CDR3, the DNA is TGTGCCAGCAGCTTCAGGGGGCTAGAGACCCAGTACTTC.

V and J are TRBV9 and TRBJ2-7, with a tentative D call TRBD1 (6 bases). Trimming took off 0 bases at V and 3 bases at J, with 19 bases between the two ends. The germline V gene encodes CDR1 SGDLS and CDR2 YYNGEE. This CDR3 is 17 amino acids long. This CDR3 is CASSVGDGTRGSYEQYF. CDR3 DNA sequence: TGTGCCAGCAGCGTAGGGGACGGGACGAGGGGGAGCTACGAGCAGTACTTC. The complete variable domain, with remaining parts taken from reference TRBV9 and TRBJ2-7, reads DSGVTQTPKHLITATGQRVTLRCSPRSGDLSVYWYQQSLDQGLQFLIQYYNGEERAKGNILERFSAQQFPDLHSELNLSSLELGDSALYFCASSVGDGTRGSYEQYFGPGTRLTVT.

J is TRBJ2-1 and V is TRBV7-2; D may be TRBD2 (5 bases). The germline CDR1 and CDR2 sequences are SGHTA and FQGNSA. The V gene lost 7 bases and the J gene lost 2 bases, with 12 bases spanning the gap. This CDR3 region has 14 residues. The CDR3 loop is CASKGQRAYNEQFF. The CDR3 region has the DNA TGTGCCAGCAAAGGGCAGAGGGCCTACAATGAGCAGTTCTTC.

CDR3 amino acids: CSARPEPANTGELFF. The CDR3 DNA reads as TGCAGTGCTAGACCAGAACCAGCGAACACCGGGGAGCTGTTTTTT. The V call is TRBV20-1, the J call TRBJ2-2; D is unclear. Trimming removed 2 bases from V and 0 bases from J, with 10 bases in between. The germline gives CDR1 DFQATT, CDR2 SNEGSKA (reference sequence). The CDR3 runs 15 residues.

The chain links TRBV29-1 to TRBJ1-2; D is unclear. V lost 6 bases, J lost 6 bases, and 11 bases lay in between. CDR3 length: 11 residues. The germline gives CDR1 SQVTM, CDR2 ANQGSEA. The DNA of the CDR3 is TGCAGCGTCGAGCGGACGGATGGCTACACCTTC. It yields the protein CSVERTDGYTF.

This clonotype has a handful of counts. V is TRBV6-5 and J is TRBJ2-5, with D unresolved. Germline V gives CDR1 MNHEY, CDR2 SVGAGI. Trimming took 4 bases from V and 1 from J, leaving 7 bases between them. This CDR3 region has 13 residues. CDR3 amino acids: CASSLVPQETQYF. As DNA, the CDR3 is TGTGCCAGCAGTTTGGTACCCCAAGAGACCCAGTACTTC.

The genes are TRBV5-1 and TRBJ1-3; D might be TRBD1 (5 bases). Germline assignment: CDR1 SGHRS and CDR2 YFSETQ. This CDR3 contains 16 residues. V was clipped by 0 bases and J by 2 bases, with 12 bases between them. The CDR3 region has the DNA TGCGCCAGCAGCTTGGGAGCTCTGGGGGCTGGAAACACCATATATTTT. Protein sequence: CASSLGALGAGNTIYF.

The V call is TRBV28, the J call TRBJ2-4, with 7 bases matching TRBD2. The germline gives CDR1 MDHEN, CDR2 SYDVKM. V lost 4 bases and J lost 0; bases outside the gene matches: 15. CDR3 length equals 19 residues. CDR3: CASSSWDWGGQVAKNIQYF. CDR3 DNA sequence: TGTGCCAGCAGTTCCTGGGACTGGGGAGGGCAAGTAGCCAAAAACATTCAGTACTTC.

This clonotype has only a few counts. The chain carries TRBV7-2 and TRBJ2-1, with unresolved D. Germline lookup yields CDR1 SGHTA and CDR2 FQGNSA. CDR3 size: 16 residues. Deletions cut 1 base from V and 2 bases from J, with 12 bases between. The CDR3 protein is CASSLERRTPYNEQFF. DNA of the CDR3: TGTGCCAGCAGCTTAGAACGTCGGACCCCCTACAATGAGCAGTTCTTC. Filled out from reference TRBV7-2 and TRBJ2-1, the complete variable domain reads GAGVSQSPSNKVTEKGKDVELRCDPISGHTALYWYRQSLGQGLEFLIYFQGNSAPDKSGLPSDRFSAERTGGSVSTLTIQRTQQEDSAVYLCASSLERRTPYNEQFFGPGTRLTVL.